A selection of T cell receptor beta chains follows, all from one sample in a study of cytomegalovirus exposure and HLA in healthy donors. Sequencing used immunoSEQ multiplex PCR; TCRdb keeps in-frame clones, though not all of them. The sample holds some 160,000 clones, 65% to 80% seen once. The source material was PBMCs. These receptors originate from a woman aged 25 to 45 in good health and CMV-seronegative. Both conserved end residues are part of each CDR3. A D gene is named only where the DNA matches it firmly. Clone size is shown for a subset of rows, as once, few, many or a class of expanded clone.

D gene,J gene,clone size,CDR3 length,V gene,CDR3 protein,CDR3 DNA
.,TRBJ1-5,.,15,TRBV19,CASSIDGAANQPQHF,TGTGCCAGTAGTATAGATGGGGCAGCTAATCAGCCCCAGCATTTT
.,TRBJ1-1,.,18,TRBV7-2,CASSLSLGRARWNTEAFF,TGTGCCAGCAGCCTATCGCTAGGCAGGGCCCGCTGGAACACTGAAGCTTTCTTT
TRBD1,TRBJ2-5,.,14,TRBV7-7,CASSQGQGQETQYF,TGTGCCAGCAGCCAGGGACAGGGGCAAGAGACCCAGTACTTC
TRBD1,TRBJ2-5,.,13,TRBV7-7,CASSQDRAETQYF,TGTGCCAGCAGCCAGGACAGGGCTGAGACCCAGTACTTC
.,TRBJ1-2,.,12,TRBV7-8,CASSHIGGGYTF,TGTGCCAGCAGCCATATAGGGGGTGGCTACACCTTC
.,TRBJ2-3,.,15,TRBV6-7,CASRLPATPTDTQYF,TGTGCCAGCAGACTACCGGCTACACCCACAGATACGCAGTATTTT
TRBD2,TRBJ2-7,.,19,TRBV15,CATSRDSFGTSDSSYEQYF,TGTGCCACCAGCAGAGATTCTTTCGGGACTAGCGACAGCTCCTACGAGCAGTACTTC
TRBD1,TRBJ1-6,.,16,TRBV25-1,CASSDTRQGDNSPLHF,TGTGCCAGCAGTGATACGAGACAGGGGGATAATTCACCCCTCCACTTT
.,TRBJ1-4,.,13,TRBV7-9,CASSSRQSEKLFF,TGTGCCAGCAGCTCACGACAGTCGGAAAAACTGTTTTTT
TRBD1,TRBJ1-1,.,16,TRBV5-4,CASSSPTRDRGFEAFF,TGTGCCAGCAGCTCGCCCACCCGGGACAGGGGTTTTGAAGCTTTCTTT
TRBD2,TRBJ2-2,.,14,TRBV7-3,CASSSPGLAGELFF,TGTGCCAGCAGCTCGCCGGGACTAGCGGGGGAGCTGTTTTTT
TRBD2,TRBJ2-3,.,14,TRBV7-9,CASSLGLETDTQYF,TGTGCCAGCAGCTTGGGACTAGAGACAGATACGCAGTATTTT
TRBD1,TRBJ1-2,few,16,TRBV27,CASSLTGDRPLYGYTF,TGTGCCAGCAGTTTAACGGGGGACAGACCTCTCTATGGCTACACCTTC
TRBD1,TRBJ1-5,.,15,TRBV2,CASGAVRGDNQPQHF,TGTGCCAGCGGGGCTGTCAGGGGGGACAATCAGCCCCAGCATTTT
.,TRBJ2-2,.,15,TRBV15,CATSRDPRNTGELFF,TGTGCCACCAGCAGAGATCCGAGAAACACCGGGGAGCTGTTTTTT
.,TRBJ1-2,.,13,TRBV29-1,CSAADSSNYGYTF,TGCAGCGCCGCTGACAGCTCTAACTATGGCTACACCTTC
.,TRBJ1-5,.,13,TRBV18,CASSPSGGQPQHF,TGTGCCAGCTCACCATCTGGTGGCCAGCCCCAGCATTTT
.,TRBJ1-1,.,18,TRBV5-1,CASSPLQGYLQLNTEAFF,TGCGCCAGCAGCCCCTTACAGGGCTATTTACAATTGAACACTGAAGCTTTCTTT
.,TRBJ2-7,.,15,TRBV6-5,CASSSWEAGSYEQYF,TGTGCCAGCAGTTCTTGGGAGGCGGGCTCCTACGAGCAGTACTTC
TRBD2,TRBJ2-1,.,15,TRBV4-3,CASSQRLAGVGEQFF,TGCGCCAGCAGCCAGAGACTAGCGGGAGTTGGTGAGCAGTTCTTC
.,TRBJ1-2,.,14,TRBV7-2,CASSLASGNYGYTF,TGTGCCAGCAGCTTAGCGTCCGGGAACTATGGCTACACCTTC
.,TRBJ1-2,.,15,TRBV7-9,CASSPTYMLNYGYTF,TGTGCCAGCAGCCCGACTTATATGCTTAACTATGGCTACACCTTC
.,TRBJ2-5,.,16,TRBV28,CASSFFYTPNQETQYF,TGTGCCAGCAGTTTCTTCTATACTCCCAATCAAGAGACCCAGTACTTC
TRBD1,TRBJ1-1,.,17,TRBV11-1,CASSRGTGGFKNTEAFF,TGTGCCAGCAGCCGTGGGACAGGGGGTTTTAAAAACACTGAAGCTTTCTTT
.,TRBJ1-5,.,15,TRBV2,CASSDGGVSNQPQHF,TGTGCCAGCAGTGACGGGGGTGTTAGCAATCAGCCCCAGCATTTT
.,TRBJ2-5,.,13,TRBV9,CASSVAGQETQYF,TGTGCCAGCAGCGTAGCGGGCCAAGAGACCCAGTACTTC
TRBD1,TRBJ1-2,once,14,TRBV28,CASSLVDRAYGYTF,TGTGCCAGCAGTTTAGTGGACAGGGCCTATGGCTACACCTTC
.,TRBJ2-2,once,15,TRBV5-1,CASKRANTNTGELFF,TGCGCAAGCAAGAGGGCAAATACGAACACCGGGGAGCTGTTTTTT
TRBD1,TRBJ1-2,.,16,TRBV27,CASSHGDRMGLGGYTF,TGTGCCAGCAGTCACGGGGACAGAATGGGTTTGGGGGGCTACACCTTC
TRBD2,TRBJ2-1,few,16,TRBV7-7,CASSLQAGVRVGEQFF,TGTGCCAGCAGCCTACAAGCGGGAGTTAGGGTAGGGGAGCAGTTCTTC
TRBD1,TRBJ2-2,.,16,TRBV7-9,CASSPSGQGSAGELFF,TGTGCCAGCAGCCCAAGTGGACAGGGCTCGGCCGGGGAGCTGTTTTTT
TRBD1,TRBJ1-5,.,15,TRBV13,CASSLDRVKGQPQHF,TGTGCCAGCAGCCTGGACAGGGTGAAGGGGCAGCCCCAGCATTTT
.,TRBJ2-2,once,14,TRBV5-1,CASSLAGVAGELFF,TGCGCCAGCAGCTTGGCCGGGGTTGCCGGGGAGCTGTTTTTT
TRBD1,TRBJ2-5,.,15,TRBV5-1,CASSLGDRGRETQYF,TGCGCCAGCAGCTTGGGGGACAGGGGTCGGGAGACCCAGTACTTC
TRBD1,TRBJ2-7,.,13,TRBV10-2,CASRPTGGYEQYF,TGCGCCAGCAGGCCGACAGGGGGCTACGAGCAGTACTTC
TRBD1,TRBJ2-7,.,13,TRBV9,CASSGTGNYEQYF,TGTGCCAGCAGCGGGACAGGGAACTACGAGCAGTACTTC
.,TRBJ2-3,.,13,TRBV27,CASRMSAGDTQYF,TGTGCCAGCAGAATGAGCGCAGGGGATACGCAGTATTTT
TRBD1,TRBJ2-5,.,16,TRBV7-9,CASSRDRGPAWGILYF,TGTGCCAGCAGCCGGGACAGGGGGCCGGCGTGGGGTATTTTATACTTC
.,TRBJ1-1,.,16,TRBV19,CASYQGRARLNTEAFF,TGTGCCAGTTACCAAGGGAGGGCACGTTTGAACACTGAAGCTTTCTTT
TRBD1,TRBJ1-2,.,13,TRBV29-1,CSAHGQGAYGYTF,TGCAGCGCCCACGGACAGGGGGCGTATGGCTACACCTTC
TRBD1,TRBJ2-5,few,17,TRBV11-3,CASSPGQGAMRRETQYF,TGTGCCAGCAGCCCAGGACAGGGGGCAATGAGGAGAGAGACCCAGTACTTC
TRBD1,TRBJ2-4,few,15,TRBV4-2,CASSQAWDRVNIQYF,TGTGCCAGCAGCCAGGCCTGGGACAGGGTGAACATTCAGTACTTC
TRBD2,TRBJ2-1,.,14,TRBV30,CAWKVAGSYNEQFF,TGTGCCTGGAAAGTAGCGGGGTCTTACAATGAGCAGTTCTTC
.,TRBJ2-7,.,12,TRBV7-9,CSSSLQQGGQYF,TGTTCCAGCAGCTTACAACAGGGTGGGCAGTACTTC
.,TRBJ1-3,.,13,TRBV25-1,CASSRGSGNTIYF,TGTGCCAGCAGTCGGGGATCTGGAAACACCATATATTTT
TRBD1,TRBJ1-1,few,14,TRBV5-6,CASSETGVNTEAFF,TGTGCCAGCAGCGAGACAGGGGTGAACACTGAAGCTTTCTTT
.,TRBJ2-3,.,14,TRBV6-5,CASRPRVGPDTQYF,TGTGCCAGCAGGCCGAGGGTGGGCCCAGATACGCAGTATTTT
TRBD1,TRBJ2-7,.,14,TRBV18,CASSRQGVSYEQYF,TGTGCCAGCTCACGACAGGGGGTTTCCTACGAGCAGTACTTC